This T cell receptor (beta chain) is drawn from a study of cytotoxic CD8 clonotypes in ibrutinib-treated CLL. T cells were sequenced at a targeted depth of 1 in 200,000 to 1 in 1 million. Libraries were prepared by immunoSEQ multiplex PCR; TCRdb keeps only in-frame clonotypes and omits some of them. The sample shows 150,000 to 200,000 clones, 81% of them seen only once. TCR beta libraries used roughly 2.2 micrograms of genomic DNA from cryopreserved PBMCs. Details on this clone: Its antigen remains unknown.

V shed 1 base and J shed 2 bases, with 16 bases lying between them. Germline V lookup: CDR1 MGHRA, CDR2 YSYEKL. The CDR3 sequence is 17 residues long. General study findings and limits: Under treatment, the uncommon public clonotypes either contracted or remained stable. Collection times varied between progressing and sustained-remission patients.

The rearrangement links TRBV4-1 to TRBJ2-3; D may match TRBD1 or TRBD2 (5 bases each). The material was PBMCs, obtained after 12 months of ibrutinib treatment. The receptor's source is a human donor with chronic lymphocytic leukemia. The CDR3 nucleotides read TGCGCCAGCAGCCAAGGGTTCCGGGGCTCGGCCACAGATACGCAGTATTTT. Protein sequence: CASSQGFRGSATDTQYF.